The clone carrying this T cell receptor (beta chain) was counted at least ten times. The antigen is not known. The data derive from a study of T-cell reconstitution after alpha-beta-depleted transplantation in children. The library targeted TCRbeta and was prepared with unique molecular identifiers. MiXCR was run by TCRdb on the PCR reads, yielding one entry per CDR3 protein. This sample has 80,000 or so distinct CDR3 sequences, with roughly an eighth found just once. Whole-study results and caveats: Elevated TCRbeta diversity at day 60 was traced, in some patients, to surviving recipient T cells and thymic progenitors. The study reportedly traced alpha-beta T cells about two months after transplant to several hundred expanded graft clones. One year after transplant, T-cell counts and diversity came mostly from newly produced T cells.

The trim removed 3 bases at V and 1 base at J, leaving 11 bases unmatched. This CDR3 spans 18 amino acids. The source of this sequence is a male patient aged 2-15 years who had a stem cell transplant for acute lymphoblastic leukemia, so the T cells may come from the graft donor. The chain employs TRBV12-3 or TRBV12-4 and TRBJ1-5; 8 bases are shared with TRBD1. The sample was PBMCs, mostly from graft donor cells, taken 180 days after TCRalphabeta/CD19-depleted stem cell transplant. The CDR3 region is CASSLHRTGLVSNQPQHF. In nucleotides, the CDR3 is TGTGCCAGCAGTTTGCATAGGACAGGGTTGGTGAGCAATCAGCCCCAGCATTTT.